This TCR beta chain was observed in a study of blood T cells in healthy people across ages. Study as a whole: Template switching retrieved approximately one barcoded beta molecule for each two T cells. Study-level findings and limits: The fall in TCR beta diversity per million T cells was roughly linear with age. PBMCs left unsorted prevented a conclusive naive versus antigen-experienced comparison. TCR beta diversity was tightly associated with the proportion of naive T cells.

This clonotype was picked up a small number of times. No antigen is known for it. Primed by a sample-barcoded 5' primer and a J-beta primer mix, a second PCR proceeded for 7 to 11 cycles. TCRdb re-called the 5' RACE reads with MiXCR, one entry per CDR3 protein. The profile shows about 510,000 distinct CDR3 sequences, around 27% of them singletons. The J segment lost 5 bases and the V segment lost 4 bases, leaving 11 bases of the junction unmatched. CDR3 size: 15 residues. CDR1 and CDR2 (germline): SGHDN, FVKESK. The sample also formed part of further work on T cells of mothers and their children.

The chain couples TRBV14 to TRBJ2-7; 7 bases agree with TRBD2. Sequenced material: blood. This sequence was found in a boy aged 2-9 years in good health. CDR3 region: CASSRQGAGVNEQYF. The CDR3 DNA sequence: TGTGCCAGCAGCCGGCAGGGTGCGGGAGTTAACGAGCAGTACTTC. The full variable domain, rest sourced from reference TRBV14 and TRBJ2-7, is EAGVTQFPSHSVIEKGQTVTLRCDPISGHDNLYWYRRVMGKEIKFLLHFVKESKQDESGMPNNRFLAERTGGTYSTLKVQPAELEDSGVYFCASSRQGAGVNEQYFGPGTRLTVT.